Detailed here is one TCR beta chain. Its antigen remains unidentified. This entry belongs to a study of T cell responses to AZD1222 COVID-19 vaccine. Using immunoSEQ multiplex PCR, the repertoire was profiled, and TCRdb retains in-frame clones only, with some absent. The table shows tens of thousands of clones, with approximately 79% occurring only once. CDR1 SGHKS and CDR2 YYEKEE come from the germline V gene (reference sequence). Trimming removed 1 base at V and 3 bases at J, with 7 bases between. The CDR3 has 13 residues. General observations from the study: Breadth and depth of Spike-specific TCRs rose after two AZD1222 doses. At baseline, just a handful of AZD1222 recipients tested seropositive. Spike was spanned by vaccine-associated CD4 TCRs, with dominance at 160-218 and 743-854.

This TCR came from an adult in good health. The sequencing used peripheral blood, collected on day 0 of MenACWY control vaccination. V and J are TRBV5-5 and TRBJ1-1; no reliable D call. The chain's CDR3 is CASSLWQYTEAFF. The DNA for the CDR3 is TGTGCCAGCAGCTTGTGGCAGTACACTGAAGCTTTCTTT.